This T cell receptor (beta chain) was sequenced during a study of cytomegalovirus exposure and HLA in healthy donors. Concerning this clone: Its cognate antigen is unknown. Its ends do not fully match the called genes, so a read error is possible.

From germline, CDR1 is SEHNR and CDR2 FQNEAQ (reference sequence). This CDR3 is 15 amino acids long. The PCR was carried out with 60 Vbeta primers and 13 Jbeta primers. Assay used: immunoSEQ multiplex PCR; TCRdb lists only in-frame clones, some missing. The sample lists about 170,000 clones, 85% occurring once. Study-level points and caveats: When a later analysis compared HLA-associated TCR beta chains with equally common others, the HLA-associated chains turned out to be more clonally expanded and to have lower generation probabilities. TCR beta chain V- and J-gene trimming was linked, in a later analysis, to a missense variant in DCLRE1C.

Sequenced material: PBMCs. This clonotype originated in a boy aged 2 to 10 in good health and CMV-seronegative. V is TRBV7-9 and J is TRBJ2-7; 8 bases match TRBD1. CDR3 DNA sequence: TGTTCCAGCAGCTCCGGACAGGGTCCCGAATACGAGCAGTACTTC. This encodes CSSSSGQGPEYEQYF.